This T cell receptor beta chain was captured by sequencing in a study of shared clonotypes between healthy human individuals. Study results and limitations: Around 5% of naive CD4 clonotypes were shared across a few donors.

The ends lost 1 base at V and 10 bases at J; junction bases unmatched: 6. The CDR3 length is 15 residues. CDR1 and CDR2 (germline): SGHTA, FQGNSA. An even split of each subset's genomic DNA across several immunoSEQ plates was performed. Methods used by the authors: Junction-only sequences without quality scores came from ImmunoSEQ, so filtering differed. The data were produced by immunoSEQ multiplex PCR, yet TCRdb's version contains in-frame clones alone and is incomplete. V and J calls and clone size are given by that table; D and trimming were obtained from the DNA. The data contain about 1 million clones, about 75% of them singletons. A few counts support this clone. Its antigen is unknown.

This clonotype originated in a man between 18 and 29 years old in good health. The sequenced sample consisted of memory CD4+ T cells sorted from blood. Subset given: CD45RA-negative fraction. This sequence joins TRBV7-2 and TRBJ2-3, with 12 bases lining up with TRBD2. This CDR3 is CASSLGLAGVGAQYF. CDR3 bases: TGTGCCAGCAGCTTAGGACTAGCGGGAGTCGGAGCGCAGTATTTT.